This TCR beta chain comes out of a study of T cells in narcolepsy. Findings and caveats of the study: In some patient and control memory CD4+ samples, autoreactive clones were absent.

Germline values: CDR1 SEHNR, CDR2 FQNEAQ (reference sequence). The CDR3 runs to 12 residues. Trimming removed 5 bases from V and 10 bases from J, with 14 bases in between. Data came from immunoSEQ multiplex PCR; TCRdb stores just in-frame clones and leaves some out. This table has roughly 40,000 clones, approximately 85% appearing once. A note on this clone: Its antigen is not known.

This sequence was found in a human donor with narcolepsy. Sequenced material: CD45RA- memory CD4+ T cells from PBMCs. V and J are TRBV7-9 and TRBJ1-1; D might be TRBD1 (5 bases). CDR3 bases: TGTGCCAGCAGCCCCCGGGACTTGGGAGCTTTCTTT. Translating it yields CASSPRDLGAFF. Complete variable domain (other parts from reference TRBV7-9 and TRBJ1-1): DTGVSQNPRHKITKRGQNVTFRCDPISEHNRLYWYRQTLGQGPEFLTYFQNEAQLEKSRLLSDRFSAERPKGSFSTLEIQRTEQGDSAMYLCASSPRDLGAFFGQGTRLTVV.